The 3 T cell receptor beta chains reported below all come from one sample, sequenced in a study of siplizumab effects on memory and regulatory T cells. Only in-frame clones appear in the TCRdb table, and some are missing; sequencing was by immunoSEQ multiplex PCR. The sample carries 70,000 or so clones, about 87% recorded once. The specimen was Tregs sorted from blood. These receptors were collected from a human donor in good health.

The chain employs TRBV28 and TRBJ2-3, with 9 nucleotides matching TRBD2. CDR3 length: 16 amino acids. The V gene end was trimmed by 0 bases and the J gene end by 2 bases; junction bases not matched to a gene: 3. Germline values: CDR1 MDHEN, CDR2 SYDVKM. The CDR3 is CASSLWTSGHTDTQYF. CDR3 DNA: TGTGCCAGCAGTTTATGGACTAGCGGACACACAGATACGCAGTATTTT.

V and J are TRBV19 and TRBJ1-6, with D possibly matching TRBD1 (6 bases). CDR3 length: 12 residues. Germline loops: CDR1 LNHDA, CDR2 SQIVND (reference sequence). V was pared by 6 bases and J by 9 bases, with 9 bases between. The CDR3, as DNA: TGTGCCAGTAGCGGGGGGCTTTCACCCCTCCACTTT. It yields the protein CASSGGLSPLHF.

The count of this clone is one. V usage is TRBV28 and J usage is TRBJ1-1; no clear D gene. Trimming removed 4 bases from V and 8 bases from J, with 14 bases in between. CDR3 length: 13 amino acids. The V gene's germline CDR1 is MDHEN and CDR2 SYDVKM. The CDR3 nucleotides are TGTGCCAGCAGTTGGGCAGCGGGGAGGGAAGCTTTCTTT. Translated: CASSWAAGREAFF.